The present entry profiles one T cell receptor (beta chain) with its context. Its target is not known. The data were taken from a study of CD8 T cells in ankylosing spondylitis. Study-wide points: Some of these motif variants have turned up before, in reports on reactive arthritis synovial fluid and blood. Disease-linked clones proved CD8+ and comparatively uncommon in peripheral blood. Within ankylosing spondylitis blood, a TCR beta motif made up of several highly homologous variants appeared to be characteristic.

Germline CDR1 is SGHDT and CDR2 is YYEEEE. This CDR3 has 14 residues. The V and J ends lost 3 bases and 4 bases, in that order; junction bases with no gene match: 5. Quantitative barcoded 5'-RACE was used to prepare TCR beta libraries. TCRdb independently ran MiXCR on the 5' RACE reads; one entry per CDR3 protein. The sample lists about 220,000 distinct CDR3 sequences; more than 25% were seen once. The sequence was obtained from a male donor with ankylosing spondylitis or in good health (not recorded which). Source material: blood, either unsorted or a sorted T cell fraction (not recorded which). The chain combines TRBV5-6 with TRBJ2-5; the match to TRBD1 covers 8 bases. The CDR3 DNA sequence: TGTGCCAGCAGCTCCTCGGACAGGGTAGAGACCCAGTACTTC. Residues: CASSSSDRVETQYF.